This is a list of T cell receptor beta chains from one sample in a study of OX40 agonist ivuxolimab in advanced cancers. The repertoire was sequenced with immunoSEQ multiplex PCR; TCRdb's copy has only in-frame clones and lacks some. Of tens of thousands of clones in the sample, 80% to 85% were seen once. The sequenced sample was CD4+ or CD8+ T cells sorted from blood, obtained in a trial of the OX40 agonist ivuxolimab. All receptors come from an adult with an advanced solid tumor such as melanoma, head and neck, liver or kidney cancer. CDR3s include the opening cysteine and the closing phenylalanine or tryptophan. The D gene is left open where the match is weak. Where a row states a size, it is once, few, many or the class of an expanded clone; other rows omit it.

TRBV18,TRBD1,-,TRBJ2-7,TGTGCCAGCTCACCGACAGGGTCTAGTGGCGAGCAGTACTTC,CASSPTGSSGEQYF
TRBV7-6,-,once,TRBJ1-3,TGTGCCAGCAGCTCACAGGGTGCTGGAAACACCATATATTTT,CASSSQGAGNTIYF
TRBV18,-,-,TRBJ2-7,TGTGCCAGCTCACCACGGCAGGGGGGTTCTTCTGAGCAGTACTTC,CASSPRQGGSSEQYF
TRBV11-1,-,-,TRBJ2-7,TGTGCCAGCAGCTCAGGGGAATGGTCCTACGAGCAGTACTTC,CASSSGEWSYEQYF
TRBV5-1,TRBD1,-,TRBJ1-1,TGCGCCAGCAGCGGGGGGACAGGAGGGAGTCTTGACACTGAAGCTTTCTTT,CASSGGTGGSLDTEAFF
TRBV7-3,-,-,TRBJ2-2,TGTGCCAGCAGCCCCCTTGGGGGTGGCACCGGGGAGCTGTTTTTT,CASSPLGGGTGELFF
TRBV6-4,-,-,TRBJ2-2,TGTGCCACTTCCCCCAGCCCTGGGAACGGGGAGCTGTTTTTT,CATSPSPGNGELFF
TRBV6-1,TRBD2,-,TRBJ2-5,TGTGCCAGCAGTGAAGATCGGGCTAGCGGGGGTTTAAGGGAGACCCAGTACTTC,CASSEDRASGGLRETQYF
TRBV21-1,-,-,TRBJ1-2,TGTGCCAGCAGCAAACTACGGCACCTTAGGCACTATGGCTACACCTTC,CASSKLRHLRHYGYTF
TRBV11-3,TRBD2,-,TRBJ2-3,TGTGCCAGCAGCTCCGGGGGACTAGCGGGGGGGCCTAATACGCAGTATTTT,CASSSGGLAGGPNTQYF
TRBV6-5,-,-,TRBJ1-1,TGTGCCAGCAGTTACGGCCAATCGTGGGGTATCGCTGAAGCTTTCTTT,CASSYGQSWGIAEAFF
TRBV7-2,-,few,TRBJ1-4,TGTGCCAGCAGCTTAGACCGGAGCGGGGGTAGGATTTTT,CASSLDRSGGRIF
TRBV9,TRBD1,-,TRBJ1-2,TGTGCCAGCAGCGCCCGACAGGGGACCGACTATGGCTACACCTTC,CASSARQGTDYGYTF
TRBV10-3,-,-,TRBJ2-1,TGTGCCATCAGTGGCCAGTCCGGTGGGGAGCAGTTCTTC,CAISGQSGGEQFF
TRBV6-5,TRBD1,once,TRBJ2-5,TGTGCCAGCAGTAAGACAGGGACAGAGACCCAGTACTTC,CASSKTGTETQYF
TRBV5-4,TRBD1,-,TRBJ2-2,TGTGCCAGCACCATGGGACAGGGTAACACCGGGGAGCTGTTTTTT,CASTMGQGNTGELFF
TRBV11-2,-,-,TRBJ2-5,TGTGCCAGCAGCTTAGAGAGGCAGGCAGAGACCCAGTACTTC,CASSLERQAETQYF
TRBV14,-,-,TRBJ1-1,TGTGCCAGCAGCCCGAGGGTGGGGCTTTACACTGAAGCTTTCTTT,CASSPRVGLYTEAFF
TRBV6-1,TRBD2,medium-sized,TRBJ2-5,TGTGCCAGCAGTGAAAGACGGGGGGGCCGAGAGACCCAGTACTTC,CASSERRGGRETQYF
TRBV2,TRBD1,-,TRBJ2-2,TGTGCCAGCAGTGGGGACAGGGGGCTAACCGGGGAGCTGTTTTTT,CASSGDRGLTGELFF
TRBV6-1,-,once,TRBJ2-7,TGTGCCAGCAGTGATAACTACGAGCAGTACTTC,CASSDNYEQYF
TRBV5-4,TRBD2,few,TRBJ2-3,TGTGCCAGCAGCTCCCGGAGGGGACTAGACACAGATACGCAGTATTTT,CASSSRRGLDTDTQYF
TRBV6-5,TRBD2,once,TRBJ2-2,TGTGCCAGCAGTCGGACTAGTTCCGGGGAGCTGTTTTTT,CASSRTSSGELFF
TRBV6-5,-,-,TRBJ1-3,TGTGCCACCGCCGGGGCATACTCTGGAAACACCATATATTTT,CATAGAYSGNTIYF
TRBV6-1,TRBD2,-,TRBJ2-1,TGTGCCAGCAGGTCTAGCGGGGGGGCAACGAATGAGCAGTTCTTC,CASRSSGGATNEQFF
TRBV6-1,-,-,TRBJ1-2,TGTGCCAGCAGTGATGGATGGAACTATGGCTACACCTTC,CASSDGWNYGYTF
TRBV4-1,-,-,TRBJ2-7,TGCGCCAGCAGCCAAGATACGGAAATACCCTACGAGCAGTACTTC,CASSQDTEIPYEQYF
TRBV6-6,TRBD1,-,TRBJ1-2,TGTGCCAGCAGTTACTCCCGGGACAGGGGAGATGGCTACACCTTC,CASSYSRDRGDGYTF
TRBV7-2,-,-,TRBJ1-4,TGTGCCAGCAGCTTAGGTCCAACAGGGCAGCTGTTTTTT,CASSLGPTGQLFF
TRBV28,TRBD2,-,TRBJ2-1,TGTGCCAGCAGTTCGTCCGGGGGGTCCTACAATGAGCAGTTCTTC,CASSSSGGSYNEQFF
TRBV6-1,-,-,TRBJ2-1,TGTGCCAGCAGCCGCATAGTAAGTCAGCAGTTCTTC,CASSRIVSQQFF
TRBV25-1,-,-,TRBJ2-5,TGTGCCAGCAGTCCTGGTGAGCTAGCGACAGAGACCCAGTACTTC,CASSPGELATETQYF
TRBV6-5,TRBD1,-,TRBJ1-2,TGTGCCAGCAGATCCCCGGGACAGGATGGCTATGGCTACACCTTC,CASRSPGQDGYGYTF
TRBV4-3,-,once,TRBJ1-1,TGCGCCAGCAGCCAAGCAACTGAAGCTTTCTTT,CASSQATEAFF
TRBV2,-,-,TRBJ2-2,TGTGCCAGCAGTGAAGAAGGACTCAACACCGGGGAGCTGTTTTTT,CASSEEGLNTGELFF
TRBV6-5,-,-,TRBJ2-5,TGTGCCAGCAGCCCTCCTTTTCGGAAAGAGACCCAGTACTTC,CASSPPFRKETQYF
TRBV11-3,-,-,TRBJ2-1,TGTGCCAGCAGCTTGGGAGACAGGACGACCTACAATGAGCAGTTCTTC,CASSLGDRTTYNEQFF
TRBV6-5,-,few,TRBJ2-7,TGTGCCAGCAGTTGGGACCGATCCGAGCAGTACTTC,CASSWDRSEQYF
TRBV5-1,-,-,TRBJ2-7,TGCGCCAGCAGCTCAAGTCGCGGGACAGACCAGCAGTACTTC,CASSSSRGTDQQYF
TRBV28,-,-,TRBJ2-7,TGTGCCAGCAGTTCGCAGGACAGAACGAGGGACTTC,CASSSQDRTRDF
TRBV5-5,TRBD1,-,TRBJ1-1,TGTGCCAGCAGCCTCCTCCTCCCGGGACAGGGGGCATACACTGAAGCTTTCTTT,CASSLLLPGQGAYTEAFF
TRBV5-5,-,-,TRBJ1-2,TGTGCCAGCAGCTTGGACGGAACTAACTATGGCTACACCTTC,CASSLDGTNYGYTF
TRBV2,-,-,TRBJ1-4,TGTGCCAGCAGTTACAATAGTGGACAGATTAATGAAAAACTGTTTTTT,CASSYNSGQINEKLFF
TRBV28,-,-,TRBJ1-2,TGTGCCAGCAGTTCTCCAGGAGGTAACTATGGCTACACCTTC,CASSSPGGNYGYTF
TRBV6-4,-,once,TRBJ2-1,TGTGCCAGCAGGCTATCTTTTGGACAGCAGTTCTTC,CASRLSFGQQFF
TRBV9,-,-,TRBJ2-7,TGTGCCAGCAGCGTAGGTAGAGGTGGGATCTACGAGCAGTACTTC,CASSVGRGGIYEQYF
TRBV18,-,few,TRBJ2-2,TGTGCCAGCTCACAACTATCCGGGGAGCTGTTTTTT,CASSQLSGELFF
TRBV28,-,-,TRBJ2-7,TGTGCCAGCAGTTTAATAGGGGTAAGGGACTACGAGCAGTACTTC,CASSLIGVRDYEQYF
TRBV6-6,TRBD1,-,TRBJ1-1,TGTGCCAGCAGCCGACAGGGTATGAACACTGAAGCTTTCTTT,CASSRQGMNTEAFF
TRBV6-1,TRBD1,-,TRBJ2-5,TGTGCCAGCAGTGCACAAATCGGGACAGTCCAAGAGACCCAGTACTTC,CASSAQIGTVQETQYF
TRBV7-8,TRBD2,-,TRBJ2-5,TGTGCCAGCAGCTTGGGACTAGCGGGGAGCCTACGGAGGACCCAGTACTTC,CASSLGLAGSLRRTQYF
TRBV14,-,-,TRBJ2-3,TGTGCCAGCCGGAGGGGAGATACGCAGTATTTT,CASRRGDTQYF
TRBV15,-,-,TRBJ1-3,TGTGCCACCAGCAGAGATTTTTTGGGGGGGGCTGGTGGAAACACCATATATTTT,CATSRDFLGGAGGNTIYF
TRBV7-2,-,-,TRBJ1-1,TGTGCCAGCAGCTTGCGACAGCACACTGAAGCTTTCTTT,CASSLRQHTEAFF
TRBV29-1,-,-,TRBJ2-1,TGCAGCGTTGATGTCCTAGCCTACAATGAGCAGTTCTTC,CSVDVLAYNEQFF
TRBV4-3,TRBD2,-,TRBJ2-1,TGCGCCAGCAGCCCCTTATCCGCGGGGGGGCTCCACAATGAGCAGTTCTTC,CASSPLSAGGLHNEQFF
TRBV7-9,TRBD1,-,TRBJ1-1,TGTGCCAGCAGCCAGGGACAGATGAACACTGAAGCTTTCTTT,CASSQGQMNTEAFF
TRBV18,-,-,TRBJ1-2,TGTGCCAGCTCACCACCTGGCAGGGCTTACTATGGCTACACCTTC,CASSPPGRAYYGYTF